The 8 T cell receptor beta chains in this list originate from one sample, sequenced in a study of cytomegalovirus exposure and HLA in healthy donors. The PCR contained 60 Vbeta and 13 Jbeta primers. Here immunoSEQ multiplex PCR was the method, and the copy in TCRdb shows in-frame clones only, minus some. The sample records more than 95,000 clones, about three quarters being singletons. The source material was PBMCs. The receptors stem from a man aged 55 to 70 in good health and CMV-seropositive.

V is TRBV28 and J is TRBJ1-2; D unclear. The V gene lost 3 bases and the J gene lost 8 bases, with 13 bases spanning the gap. Germline V lookup: CDR1 MDHEN, CDR2 SYDVKM. CDR3 length: 13 residues. CDR3 sequence reads: CASSFANAGGYTF. In DNA form, the CDR3 reads TGTGCCAGCAGTTTTGCCAACGCGGGCGGCTACACCTTC.

The chain has TRBV5-1 and TRBJ1-4; a possible D gene is TRBD1 (6 bases). Trimming left V 0 bases short and J 8 bases short, with 14 bases between. The CDR3 length is 15 residues. Germline values: CDR1 SGHRS, CDR2 YFSETQ. The DNA of the CDR3 is TGCGCCAGCAGCTTGGGGGGACAACTAAACGAAAAACTGTTTTTT. It specifies CASSLGGQLNEKLFF.

CDR3 sequence: CASSPGGDLGWNSPLHF. CDR3 coding DNA: TGTGCCAGCAGCCCCGGGGGGGACCTCGGTTGGAATTCACCCCTCCACTTT. The chain couples TRBV5-4 to TRBJ1-6; D perhaps matches TRBD1 (5 bases). Trimming shortened V by 4 bases and J by 7 bases, and 21 bases separated the two germline ends. Germline loops: CDR1 SGHNT, CDR2 YYREEE (reference sequence). The CDR3 sequence is 17 residues long. The whole variable domain, remainder taken from reference TRBV5-4 and TRBJ1-6, is ETGVTQSPTHLIKTRGQQVTLRCSSQSGHNTVSWYQQALGQGPQFIFQYYREEENGRGNFPPRFSGLQFPNYSSELNVNALELDDSALYLCASSPGGDLGWNSPLHFGNGTRLTVT.

In DNA form, the CDR3 reads TGCGCCAGCAGTCGAGCCGGGACAGGGCTCGATGGCTACACCTTC. This codes for CASSRAGTGLDGYTF. The chain combines TRBV5-1 with TRBJ1-2; 9 bases fit TRBD1. Looked up from germline, CDR1 is SGHRS and CDR2 is YFSETQ. V gave up 5 bases and J gave up 6 bases; unmatched junction bases: 11. The CDR3 consists of 15 residues.

Here the CDR3 DNA reads TGTGCCAGCAGCTCGGGACAGGGGATTCTGTTTTTT. Its protein product is CASSSGQGILFF. This rearrangement joins TRBV5-5 to TRBJ1-4; 10 nucleotides align to TRBD1. Germline-derived CDR1 and CDR2 are SGHKS and YYEKEE (reference sequence). With V trimmed by 3 bases and J by 14 bases, 4 bases remained unmatched. The CDR3 sequence is 12 residues long.

The genes are TRBV4-2 and TRBJ1-2; maybe TRBD1 (5 bases). The CDR3 runs 13 residues. Trimming took off 3 bases at V and 6 bases at J, with 11 bases between the two ends. Germline values: CDR1 LGHNA, CDR2 YNFKEQ. CDR3 coding DNA: TGTGCCAGCAGCCAGCAGGGCGCTAATGGCTACACCTTC. It is translated as CASSQQGANGYTF.

This sequence joins TRBV7-9 and TRBJ2-1, with 9 positions matching TRBD1. The CDR3 length is 15 residues. Germline V CDR1 and CDR2: SEHNR, FQNEAQ (reference sequence). With V trimmed by 4 bases and J by 7 bases, 8 bases remained unmatched. The CDR3 DNA reads as TGTGCCAGCAGCTACCGGGACAGGGTGGGGAATGAGCAGTTCTTC. Its protein is CASSYRDRVGNEQFF.

The gene calls are TRBV18 and TRBJ1-1; D uncertain. The CDR3 is 13 amino acids. V was clipped by 8 bases and J by 1 base, with 11 bases between them. CDR1 is KGHSH, CDR2 LQKENI, per germline. Here the CDR3 DNA reads TGTGCCAGCACGACTACAGAGAACACTGAAGCTTTCTTT. Translated: CASTTTENTEAFF.